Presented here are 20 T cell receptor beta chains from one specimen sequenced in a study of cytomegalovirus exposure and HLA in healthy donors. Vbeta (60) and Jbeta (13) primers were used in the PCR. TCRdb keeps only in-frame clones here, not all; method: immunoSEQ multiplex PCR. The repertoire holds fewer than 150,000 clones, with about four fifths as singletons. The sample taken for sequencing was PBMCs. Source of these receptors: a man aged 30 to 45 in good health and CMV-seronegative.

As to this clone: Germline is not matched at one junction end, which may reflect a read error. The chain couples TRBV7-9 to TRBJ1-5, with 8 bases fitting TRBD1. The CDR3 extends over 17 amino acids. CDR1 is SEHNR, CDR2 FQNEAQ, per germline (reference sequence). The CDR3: CASSPQSTGADNQPQNF. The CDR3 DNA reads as TGTGCCAGCAGCCCCCAATCGACAGGGGCCGATAATCAGCCCCAGAATTTT.

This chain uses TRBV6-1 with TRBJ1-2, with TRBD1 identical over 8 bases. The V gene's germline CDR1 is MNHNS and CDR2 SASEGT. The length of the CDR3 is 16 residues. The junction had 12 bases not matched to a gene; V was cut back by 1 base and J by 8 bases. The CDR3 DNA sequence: TGTGCCAGCAGTGAAGGCGGACAGGGTGGGGCGGGAGGCTACACCTTC. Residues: CASSEGGQGGAGGYTF.

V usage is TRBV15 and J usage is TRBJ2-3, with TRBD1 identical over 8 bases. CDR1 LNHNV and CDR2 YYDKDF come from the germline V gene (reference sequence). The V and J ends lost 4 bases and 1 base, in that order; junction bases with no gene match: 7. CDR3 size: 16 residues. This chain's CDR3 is CATSNKDRVGTDTQYF. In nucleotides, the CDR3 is TGTGCCACCAGCAACAAGGACAGGGTCGGCACAGATACGCAGTATTTT.

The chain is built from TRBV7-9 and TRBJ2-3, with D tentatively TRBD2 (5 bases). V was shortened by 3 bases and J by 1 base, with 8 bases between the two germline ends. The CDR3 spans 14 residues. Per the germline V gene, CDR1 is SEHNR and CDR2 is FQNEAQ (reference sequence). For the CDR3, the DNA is TGTGCCAGCAGCTTTCCCGGGGGCACAGATACGCAGTATTTT. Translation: CASSFPGGTDTQYF. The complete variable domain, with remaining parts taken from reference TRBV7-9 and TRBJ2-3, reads DTGVSQNPRHKITKRGQNVTFRCDPISEHNRLYWYRQTLGQGPEFLTYFQNEAQLEKSRLLSDRFSAERPKGSFSTLEIQRTEQGDSAMYLCASSFPGGTDTQYFGPGTRLTVL.

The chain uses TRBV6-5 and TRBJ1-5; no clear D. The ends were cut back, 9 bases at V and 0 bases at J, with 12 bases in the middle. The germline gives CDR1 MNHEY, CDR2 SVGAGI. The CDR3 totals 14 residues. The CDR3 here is CASRAGGSNQPQHF. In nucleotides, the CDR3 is TGTGCCAGTAGAGCTGGAGGTAGCAATCAGCCCCAGCATTTT.

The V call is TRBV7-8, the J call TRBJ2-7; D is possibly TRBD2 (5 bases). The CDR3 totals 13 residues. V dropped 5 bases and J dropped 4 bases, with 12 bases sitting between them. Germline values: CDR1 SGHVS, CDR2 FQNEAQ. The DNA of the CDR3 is TGTGCCAGCAGCCTCCGGGGAAGTTACGAGCAGTACTTC. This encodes CASSLRGSYEQYF.

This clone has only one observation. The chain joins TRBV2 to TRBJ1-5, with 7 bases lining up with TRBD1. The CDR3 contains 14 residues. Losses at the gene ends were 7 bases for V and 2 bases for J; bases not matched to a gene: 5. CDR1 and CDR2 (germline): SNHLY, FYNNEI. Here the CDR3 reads CASMRGLGNQPQHF. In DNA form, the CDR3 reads TGTGCCAGCATGAGGGGGCTAGGCAATCAGCCCCAGCATTTT.

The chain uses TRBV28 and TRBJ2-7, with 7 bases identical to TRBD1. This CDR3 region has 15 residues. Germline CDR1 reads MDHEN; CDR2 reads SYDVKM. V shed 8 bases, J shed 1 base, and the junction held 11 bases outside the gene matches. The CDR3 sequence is CASCRPGTESYEQYF. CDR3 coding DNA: TGTGCCAGCTGCCGGCCCGGGACAGAGTCCTACGAGCAGTACTTC.

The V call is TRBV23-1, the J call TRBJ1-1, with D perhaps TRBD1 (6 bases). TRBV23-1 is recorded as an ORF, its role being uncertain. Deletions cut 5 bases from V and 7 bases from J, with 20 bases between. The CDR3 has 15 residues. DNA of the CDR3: TGCGCCAGCAGTGAAACAGGGATAGCCAATCGTGAAGCTTTCTTT. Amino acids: CASSETGIANREAFF.

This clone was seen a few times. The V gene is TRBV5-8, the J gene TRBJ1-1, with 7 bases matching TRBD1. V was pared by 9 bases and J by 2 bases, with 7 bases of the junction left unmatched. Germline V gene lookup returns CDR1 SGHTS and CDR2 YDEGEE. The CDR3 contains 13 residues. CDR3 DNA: TGTGCCATCCAGACAGGGACCAACACTGAAGCTTTCTTT. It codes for CAIQTGTNTEAFF.

DNA of the CDR3: TGCGCCAGCAGCGGCGGGGAGAGTTCCTACGAGCAGTACTTC. The encoded protein is CASSGGESSYEQYF. The V call is TRBV5-1, the J call TRBJ2-7; tentative D call: TRBD2 (6 bases). The CDR3 is 14 amino acids. Trimming left V 4 bases short and J 1 base short, with 12 bases between. Germline V gives CDR1 SGHRS, CDR2 YFSETQ.

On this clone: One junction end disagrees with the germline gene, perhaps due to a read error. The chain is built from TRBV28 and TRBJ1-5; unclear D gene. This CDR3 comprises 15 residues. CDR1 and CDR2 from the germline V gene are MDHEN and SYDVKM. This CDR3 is CASSPLWTGNQPQNF. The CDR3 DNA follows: TGTGCCAGCAGTCCGTTGTGGACGGGAAATCAGCCCCAGAATTTT. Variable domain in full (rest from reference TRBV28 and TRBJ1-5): DVKVTQSSRYLVKRTGEKVFLECVQDMDHENMFWYRQDPGLGLRLIYFSYDVKMKEKGDIPEGYSVSREKKERFSLILESASTNQTSMYLCASSPLWTGNQPQNFGDGTRLSIL.

DNA for the CDR3: TGCGCCAGCAGCCCGGGACAGGGGGGTCTTTCCTATGGCTACACCTTC. Translating gives CASSPGQGGLSYGYTF. The rearrangement links TRBV5-1 to TRBJ1-2; 11 nucleotides line up with TRBD1. CDR1 and CDR2 from the germline V gene are SGHRS and YFSETQ. The CDR3 extends over 16 amino acids. V gave up 4 bases and J gave up 4 bases; unmatched junction bases: 9. Filled out from reference TRBV5-1 and TRBJ1-2, the complete variable domain reads KAGVTQTPRYLIKTRGQQVTLSCSPISGHRSVSWYQQTPGQGLQFLFEYFSETQRNKGNFPGRFSGRQFSNSRSEMNVSTLELGDSALYLCASSPGQGGLSYGYTFGSGTRLTVV.

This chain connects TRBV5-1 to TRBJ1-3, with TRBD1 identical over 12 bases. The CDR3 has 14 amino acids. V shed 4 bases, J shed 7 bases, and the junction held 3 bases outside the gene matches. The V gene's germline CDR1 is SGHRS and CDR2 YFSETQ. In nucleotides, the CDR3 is TGCGCCAGCAGCCAGGGACAGGGGGCCAACACCATATATTTT. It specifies CASSQGQGANTIYF.

CDR3 DNA sequence: TGTGCCAGTAGTCCACGGACCCAGGGGGCGCGGGGCCAAGAGACCCAGTACTTC. This codes for CASSPRTQGARGQETQYF. The V gene is TRBV19, the J gene TRBJ2-5; 8 bases map to TRBD1. After removal of 5 bases from V and 1 base from J, the junction contained 15 bases not matched to a gene. CDR1 and CDR2 (germline): LNHDA, SQIVND (reference sequence). The CDR3 length is 18 residues.

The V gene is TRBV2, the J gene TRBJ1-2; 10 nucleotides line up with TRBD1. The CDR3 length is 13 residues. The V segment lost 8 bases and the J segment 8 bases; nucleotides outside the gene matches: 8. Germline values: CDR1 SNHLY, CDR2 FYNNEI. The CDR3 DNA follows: TGTGCCAGCTCGACAGGGGGCCCGAGGGGCTACACCTTC. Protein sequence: CASSTGGPRGYTF.

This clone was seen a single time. CDR3 loop: CSVQGGTEAFF. The CDR3 DNA follows: TGCAGCGTTCAGGGGGGCACTGAAGCTTTCTTT. V gene TRBV29-1 combines with J gene TRBJ1-1; 7 bases match TRBD1. The germline CDR1 and CDR2 sequences are SQVTM and ANQGSEA. J was trimmed by 4 bases and V by 5 bases; bases with no gene match: 1. This CDR3 has 11 residues.

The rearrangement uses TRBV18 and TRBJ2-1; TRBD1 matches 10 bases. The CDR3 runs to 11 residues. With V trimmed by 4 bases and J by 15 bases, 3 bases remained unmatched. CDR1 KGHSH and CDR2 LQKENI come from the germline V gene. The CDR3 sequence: CASSQGQGTFF. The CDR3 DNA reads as TGTGCCAGCTCACAGGGACAGGGGACGTTCTTC.

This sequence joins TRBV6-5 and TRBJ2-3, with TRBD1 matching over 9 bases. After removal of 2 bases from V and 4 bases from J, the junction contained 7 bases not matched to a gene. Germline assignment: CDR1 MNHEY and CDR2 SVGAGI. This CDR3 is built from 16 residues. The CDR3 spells CASSYRWGQGADTQYF. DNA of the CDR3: TGTGCCAGCAGTTACCGGTGGGGACAGGGCGCAGATACGCAGTATTTT.

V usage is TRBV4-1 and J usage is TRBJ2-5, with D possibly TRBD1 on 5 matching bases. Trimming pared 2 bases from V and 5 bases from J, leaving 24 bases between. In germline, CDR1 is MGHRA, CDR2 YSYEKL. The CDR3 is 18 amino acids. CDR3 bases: TGCGCCAGCAGCCAATCCCGTACCAGGGTGGAAGTTTGGGAGACCCAGTACTTC. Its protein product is CASSQSRTRVEVWETQYF.